This entry describes one T cell receptor (beta chain). The antigen it recognizes is unknown. Within one base of it there is no much larger clone, and no base qualities were kept. Library creation used the immunoSEQ multiplex PCR assay. In TCRdb, the immuneACCESS table is reduced to in-frame sequences with V and J assigned. These tables do not hold every clone; where another copy was compared, an unresolved V gene accounts for under half, and the others remain unexplained. The sample table shows 100,000 to 150,000 clones, and around 92% are seen once. The ten largest make up roughly 1.9% of the sample. The CDR3 measures 15 amino acids from cysteine to phenylalanine. Just CDR3 DNA is preserved here, 45 bases in frame from base 1. The germline V gene yields MNHEY for CDR1 and SVGAGI for CDR2. V is shortened by 1 base, J by 7 bases, and the region joining them spans 14 bases. The sample comes from a study of control samples from healthy donors and cancer patients (dated by TCRdb to the early 2020s).

Sequenced input: blood. The clonotype comes from a woman aged 45-65 years in good health. The sequence links TRBV6-5 to TRBJ2-1; D gene: possibly TRBD1, on 6 matching bases. The nucleotide sequence reads as follows: TGTGCCAGCAGTTACTACCCCACAGGGTCAAATGAGCAGTTCTTC. This codes for CASSYYPTGSNEQFF.